This passage covers 10 T cell receptor beta chains from one sample sequenced in a study of human T cells and chemical hapten exposure. TCRdb called the RACE reads again in MiXCR, with one record for every CDR3 protein. The repertoire holds 350,000 to 450,000 distinct CDR3 sequences, with roughly 4.6% as singletons. Time point: pre-sensitization, week 0. Sample treatment: therapeutic diphenylcyclopropenone sensitization with weekly scalp DPC. Sequenced here: whole blood, sampled in connection with sensitization to the hapten diphenylcyclopropenone (DPC). These receptor sequences come from a woman between 45 and 60 years old with alopecia areata. Some clones in this sample may be carry-over from other donors' samples.

The CDR3 sequence: CAWSVFTLAGGERSYNEQFF. CDR3 nucleotides: TGTGCCTGGAGCGTATTTACACTAGCGGGAGGAGAAAGGTCCTACAATGAGCAGTTCTTC. The chain links TRBV30 to TRBJ2-1, with 12 nucleotides matching TRBD2. The germline CDR1 and CDR2 sequences are GTSNPN and SVGIG (reference sequence). V shed 3 bases and J 1 base; nucleotides not matched to a gene: 16. The CDR3 is 20 amino acids.

The chain combines TRBV7-9 with TRBJ2-7, with 10 bases that match TRBD2. The J segment lost 7 bases and the V segment lost 5 bases, leaving 17 bases of the junction unmatched. Germline values: CDR1 SEHNR, CDR2 FQNEAQ (reference sequence). CDR3 size: 17 residues. CDR3 in DNA: TGTGCCAGCAGCCCACGGACTAGCGGAGTTACTGGAGGAGAGCAGTACTTC. It yields the protein CASSPRTSGVTGGEQYF.

This clonotype has a count of ten or more. This chain links TRBV7-3 with TRBJ2-3, with D tentatively TRBD2 (7 bases). The germline V gene has CDR1 SGHTA and CDR2 FQGTGA. V lost 2 bases, J lost 3 bases, and 12 bases lay in between. The CDR3 loop spans 15 amino acids. CDR3 loop: CASSLRGARTDTQYF. CDR3 DNA sequence: TGTGCCAGCAGCTTACGGGGGGCTAGGACAGATACGCAGTATTTT. Variable domain in full (rest from reference TRBV7-3 and TRBJ2-3): GAGVSQTPSNKVTEKGKYVELRCDPISGHTALYWYRQSLGQGPEFLIYFQGTGAADDSGLPNDRFFAVRPEGSVSTLKIQRTERGDSAVYLCASSLRGARTDTQYFGPGTRLTVL.

This clonotype occurred many times. This chain joins TRBV10-3 and TRBJ2-5; TRBD1 is a possible D gene (5 bases). Trimming removed 0 bases from V and 2 bases from J, with 13 bases in between. The CDR3 has 16 residues. The germline V gene encodes CDR1 ENHRY and CDR2 SYGVKD. The CDR3 DNA sequence: TGTGCCATCAGTGAGTCGATACGACAGTCTCAAGAGACCCAGTACTTC. Protein sequence: CAISESIRQSQETQYF.

The chain is built from TRBV29-1 and TRBJ2-1, with D tentatively TRBD2 (5 bases). From germline, CDR1 is SQVTM and CDR2 ANQGSEA. V lost 7 bases, J lost 9 bases, and 13 bases lay in between. The CDR3 is made up of 11 amino acids. CDR3 loop: CSAVTSFEQFF. The CDR3 DNA follows: TGCAGCGCAGTAACTAGTTTTGAGCAGTTCTTC.

The chain links TRBV28 to TRBJ2-7; a possible D gene is TRBD1 (5 bases). This CDR3 spans 14 amino acids. Trimming removed 2 bases at V and 0 bases at J, with 8 bases between. The germline V gene encodes CDR1 MDHEN and CDR2 SYDVKM. The CDR3 here is CASSLDSASYEQYF. The CDR3 DNA follows: TGTGCCAGCAGTTTAGACAGTGCCTCCTACGAGCAGTACTTC. Full variable domain (remainder filled in from reference TRBV28 and TRBJ2-7): DVKVTQSSRYLVKRTGEKVFLECVQDMDHENMFWYRQDPGLGLRLIYFSYDVKMKEKGDIPEGYSVSREKKERFSLILESASTNQTSMYLCASSLDSASYEQYFGPGTRLTVT.

In its sample, this clonotype was seen a few times. This chain joins TRBV30 and TRBJ2-1, with 7 bases fitting TRBD1. Germline trimming cut 3 bases from V and 3 bases from J; bases unmatched to any gene: 5. Germline CDR1 and CDR2: GTSNPN and SVGIG (reference sequence). This CDR3 is 14 amino acids long. The CDR3 DNA reads as TGTGCCTGGAGGGGGCCAGGGGGCTACAATGAGCAGTTCTTC. Translated, it gives CAWRGPGGYNEQFF.

There are a few counts of this clonotype. The chain combines TRBV3-1 with TRBJ1-6; TRBD1 matches at 9 bases. This CDR3 contains 15 residues. V trimming: 1 base; J trimming: 8 bases; junction bases outside the gene matches: 3. CDR1 is LGHDT and CDR2 is YNNKEL in the germline V gene (reference sequence). The CDR3 DNA reads as TGTGCCAGCAGCCAAGGGGACAGGGTTTATTCACCCCTCCACTTT. This sequence encodes CASSQGDRVYSPLHF.

The gene calls are TRBV27 and TRBJ1-1; 8 bases fit TRBD1. J lost 4 bases, V lost 6 bases, and 7 bases had no gene match. The CDR3 is 14 residues long. CDR1 MNHEY and CDR2 SMNVEV come from the germline V gene (reference sequence). The CDR3 DNA reads TGTGCCAGCAGGGACAGGGAAGGATTCACTGAAGCTTTCTTT. The encoded protein is CASRDREGFTEAFF.

This clonotype was detected only a few times. The rearrangement links TRBV3-1 to TRBJ2-3; 7 nucleotides align to TRBD2. This CDR3 has 15 residues. Germline V CDR1 and CDR2: LGHDT, YNNKEL (reference sequence). J was trimmed by 0 bases and V by 2 bases; bases with no gene match: 2. In DNA, the CDR3 is TGTGCCAGCAGCCAACTAGCGGACAGCACAGATACGCAGTATTTT. Amino acid sequence: CASSQLADSTDTQYF.